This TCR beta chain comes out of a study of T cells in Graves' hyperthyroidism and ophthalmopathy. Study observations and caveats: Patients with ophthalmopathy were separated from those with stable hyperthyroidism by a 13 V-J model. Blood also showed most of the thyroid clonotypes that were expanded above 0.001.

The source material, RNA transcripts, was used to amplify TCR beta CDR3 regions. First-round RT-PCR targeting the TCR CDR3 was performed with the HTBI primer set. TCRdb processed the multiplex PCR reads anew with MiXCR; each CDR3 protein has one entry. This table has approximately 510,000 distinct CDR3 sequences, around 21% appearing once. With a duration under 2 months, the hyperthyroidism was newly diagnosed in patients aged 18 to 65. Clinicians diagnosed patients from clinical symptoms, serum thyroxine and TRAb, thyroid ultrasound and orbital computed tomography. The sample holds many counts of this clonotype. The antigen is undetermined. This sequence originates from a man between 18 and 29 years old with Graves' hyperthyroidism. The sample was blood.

The chain's CDR3 is CASSATGRNTEAFF. Written as DNA, the CDR3 is TGTGCCAGCAGCGCAACAGGGCGAAACACTGAAGCTTTCTTT. V is TRBV11-2 and J is TRBJ1-1; TRBD1 is a possible D gene (6 bases). The V gene lost 5 bases and the J gene lost 2 bases, with 12 bases spanning the gap. This CDR3 has 14 residues. Germline lookup yields CDR1 SGHAT and CDR2 FQNNGV. The whole variable domain, remainder taken from reference TRBV11-2 and TRBJ1-1, is EAGVAQSPRYKIIEKRQSVAFWCNPISGHATLYWYQQILGQGPKLLIQFQNNGVVDDSQLPKDRFSAERLKGVDSTLKIQPAKLEDSAVYLCASSATGRNTEAFFGQGTRLTVV.